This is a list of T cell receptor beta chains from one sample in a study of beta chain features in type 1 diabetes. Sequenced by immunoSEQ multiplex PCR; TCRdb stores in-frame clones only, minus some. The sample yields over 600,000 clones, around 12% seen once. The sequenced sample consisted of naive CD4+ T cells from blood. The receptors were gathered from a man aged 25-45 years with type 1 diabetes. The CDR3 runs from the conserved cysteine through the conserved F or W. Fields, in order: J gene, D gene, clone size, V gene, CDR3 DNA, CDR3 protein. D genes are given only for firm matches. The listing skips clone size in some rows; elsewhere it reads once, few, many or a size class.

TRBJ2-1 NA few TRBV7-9 TGTGCCAGCAGTCGACAGGAACCTGAGCAGTTCTTC CASSRQEPEQFF
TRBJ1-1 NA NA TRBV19 TGTGCCAGTAGTACAAGCGGGCGGGCACCGAGAAACACTGAAGCTTTCTTT CASSTSGRAPRNTEAFF
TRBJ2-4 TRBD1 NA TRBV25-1 TGTGCCAGCAGTCCCCGGACAGGGAGGAGGTCCAAAAACATTCAGTACTTC CASSPRTGRRSKNIQYF
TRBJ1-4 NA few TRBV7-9 TGTGCCAGCAGCTGGCGACAAGTTGCAACTAATGAAAAACTGTTTTTT CASSWRQVATNEKLFF
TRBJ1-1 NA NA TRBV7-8 TGTGCCAGCAGCTTCCGGGAGAACACTGAAGCTTTCTTT CASSFRENTEAFF
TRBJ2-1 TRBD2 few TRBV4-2 TGTGCCAGCAGCTTGCGCAGCGGGGTTGGGGAGCAGTTCTTC CASSLRSGVGEQFF
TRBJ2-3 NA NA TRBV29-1 TGCAGCGTCAACCGGGACTCCACTTCGTACAGCACAGATACGCAGTATTTT CSVNRDSTSYSTDTQYF
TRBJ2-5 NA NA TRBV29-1 TGCAGCGTTGAACCCGGGTACTTC CSVEPGYF
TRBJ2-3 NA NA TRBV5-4 TGTGCCAGCAGCCCTGGGGGAAGGCGGATCACAGATACGCAGTATTTT CASSPGGRRITDTQYF
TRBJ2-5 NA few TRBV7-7 TGTGCCAGCAGCTTAGGAGGGGCGAGTGACGCAGAGACCCAGTACTTC CASSLGGASDAETQYF
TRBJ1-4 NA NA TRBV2 TGTGCCAGCAGCCGCACTAATGAAAAACTGTTTTTT CASSRTNEKLFF
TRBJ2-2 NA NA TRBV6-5 TGTGCCAGCAGTCCCGGGGTTCTCACCGGGGAGCTGTTTTTT CASSPGVLTGELFF
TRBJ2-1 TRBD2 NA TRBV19 TGTGCCAGTACACGGAGCGGGGGATCCTACAATGAGCAGTTCTTC CASTRSGGSYNEQFF
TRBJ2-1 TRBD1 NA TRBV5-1 TGCGCCAGCAGCCCCGGACAGGGCCAACCTTACCACAATGAGCAGTTCTTC CASSPGQGQPYHNEQFF
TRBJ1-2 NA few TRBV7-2 TGTGCCAGCAGCCCCAGTATGATTAACTATGGCTACACCTTC CASSPSMINYGYTF
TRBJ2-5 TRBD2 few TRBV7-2 TGTGCCAGCAGCTCCCCTAGCGGGGGAAAGACCCAGTACTTC CASSSPSGGKTQYF
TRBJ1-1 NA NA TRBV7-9 TGTGCCAGCAGCTTAACGGCTGAAGCTTTCTTT CASSLTAEAFF
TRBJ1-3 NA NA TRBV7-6 TGTGCCAGCAGCTTATCGGGCACCATATATTTT CASSLSGTIYF
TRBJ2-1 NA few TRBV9 TGTGCCAGCAGCCCCGGAGGGCCACGGGGGGAGCAGTTCTTC CASSPGGPRGEQFF
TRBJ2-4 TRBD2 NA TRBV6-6 TGTGCCAGCAGTGGCCAGGCGGGGGGAAACATTCAGTACTTC CASSGQAGGNIQYF
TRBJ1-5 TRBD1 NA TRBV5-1 TGCGCCAGCAGCCCATTTGGGGCAGGGGGCCAGCCCCAGCATTTT CASSPFGAGGQPQHF